Listed below are T cell receptor beta chains from one sample, sequenced in a study of blood T cells in healthy people across ages. TCRdb reanalysed the 5' RACE reads using MiXCR and keeps one entry per CDR3 protein. The data contain about 1,500,000 distinct CDR3 sequences, roughly 40% of them singletons. The material sequenced was blood. All receptors derive from a woman between 18 and 29 years old in good health. Both conserved end residues are part of each CDR3. A D gene is named only where the DNA matches it firmly. The size field is filled for only some rows; it gives once, few, many or a size class.

cdr3_nt | cdr3_aa | d_call | j_call | clone_size | v_call
TGCGCCAGCAGCTTTGGGGACGGATCCGCTGAGCAGTACTTC | CASSFGDGSAEQYF | - | TRBJ2-7 | - | TRBV5-1
TGTGTCAGCAGTGAACGGCTAGCGGGAGGTCTCTACTACGAGCAGTACTTC | CVSSERLAGGLYYEQYF | TRBD2 | TRBJ2-7 | - | TRBV2
TGTGCCAGCAGCCAAGAGGAGCGGGAGGGTGAGACCCAGTACTTC | CASSQEEREGETQYF | TRBD2 | TRBJ2-5 | few | TRBV4-2
TGCAGTGCTAGGGAACAGGCGTCTGGAAACACCATATATTTT | CSAREQASGNTIYF | - | TRBJ1-3 | - | TRBV20-1
TGTCCCAGCTCAGCGACCGGAGGGGCAGAGACCCAGTACTTC | CPSSATGGAETQYF | - | TRBJ2-5 | - | TRBV18
TGTGCCAGCAGCGCGCTGGGGGGAGGTGAGCAGTTCTTC | CASSALGGGEQFF | - | TRBJ2-1 | - | TRBV9
TGCAGTGCTTACGGACTGGACAATCAGCCCCAGCATTTT | CSAYGLDNQPQHF | - | TRBJ1-5 | - | TRBV20-1
TGTGCCAGCAGCCCAGCCGGGACAGCGAATCTCGGGACAGATACGCAGTATTTT | CASSPAGTANLGTDTQYF | TRBD1 | TRBJ2-3 | few | TRBV7-8
TGTGCCAGCAGTGAGTCGACAGTCTTTAATTCACCCCTCCACTTT | CASSESTVFNSPLHF | - | TRBJ1-6 | few | TRBV25-1
TGTGCCAGCAGCGCACGGGACGGACCTAACTATGGCTACACCTTC | CASSARDGPNYGYTF | - | TRBJ1-2 | - | TRBV2
TGCAGTGCTAGAGTCTCGGGTAGCGGGGGGTACAATGAGCAGTTCTTC | CSARVSGSGGYNEQFF | TRBD2 | TRBJ2-1 | - | TRBV20-1
TGTGCCAACGGAGAATTTCCGGGACAGGGAAAGTACAATGAGCAGTTCTTC | CANGEFPGQGKYNEQFF | TRBD1 | TRBJ2-1 | - | TRBV6-4
TGTGCCAGCTTGGCGGACAGCGGGAATTCACCCCTCCACTTT | CASLADSGNSPLHF | - | TRBJ1-6 | few | TRBV2
TGTGCCATCAGTGCTATCAACACTGAAGCTTTCTTT | CAISAINTEAFF | - | TRBJ1-1 | - | TRBV10-3
TGTGCCTGGAGTGTAGGGGGAAGGGGCCCTCCCTACGAGCAGTACTTC | CAWSVGGRGPPYEQYF | - | TRBJ2-7 | - | TRBV30
TGCGCCAGCAGTGAGAGTCCCAGGGAAGAGACTAACTATGGCTACACCTTC | CASSESPREETNYGYTF | - | TRBJ1-2 | - | TRBV10-2
TGTGCCACCAGCAGGGCATCCGGGGTGCGCAATGAGCAGTTCTTC | CATSRASGVRNEQFF | - | TRBJ2-1 | - | TRBV15
TGTGCCGCGACGGGCGATAGCACAGATACGCAGTATTTT | CAATGDSTDTQYF | - | TRBJ2-3 | - | TRBV10-3
TGTGCCAGCGCCCGGGGGGCTGGATCCTATGGCTACACCTTC | CASARGAGSYGYTF | - | TRBJ1-2 | - | TRBV7-2
TGTGCCAGCAGCCAACCCCCTACTAGCAATGGGCAGTACTTC | CASSQPPTSNGQYF | - | TRBJ2-5 | - | TRBV7-2
TGTGCCAGCAGTGACGGCCGACTCGGCAATGAGCAGTTCTTC | CASSDGRLGNEQFF | - | TRBJ2-1 | - | TRBV6-4
TGTGCCAGCAGCTATGCGGGAGGGAGGACAGATACGCAGTATTTT | CASSYAGGRTDTQYF | TRBD2 | TRBJ2-3 | - | TRBV6-2/TRBV6-3
TGCGCCACTCGTAGAGACGCGGTAGCTAGCACAGATACGCAGTATTTT | CATRRDAVASTDTQYF | - | TRBJ2-3 | - | TRBV5-1